The source of this TCR beta chain is a study of T cells after yellow fever vaccination. Whole-study context: The SMART-Seq v4 Ultra Low Input method served to prepare the low-cell-number fractions.

This CDR3 region has 14 residues. V was trimmed by 4 bases and J by 7 bases, leaving 17 bases between them. The germline V gene has CDR1 SGHRS and CDR2 YFSETQ. TCRdb processed the 5' RACE reads anew with MiXCR; each CDR3 protein has one entry. The sample records 300,000 to 400,000 distinct CDR3 sequences, around 13% being singletons. This clonotype was observed a handful of times. The chain recombines TRBV5-1 with TRBJ1-2; a weak D match, TRBD1 (6 bases). Material: CD4+ T cells sorted from PBMCs, obtained 15 days after the yellow fever booster vaccination. The receptor's source is a man aged 18 to 29 who received the YFV17D yellow fever vaccine. The CDR3 nucleotides are TGCGCCAGCAGCGGACGTCCAGGGGCGCTTGGCTACACCTTC. The encoded protein is CASSGRPGALGYTF.